Sequencing of this T cell receptor beta chain was carried out in a study of blood T cell repertoires in COVID-19. Study-level background: Samples taken during acute and convalescent COVID-19 were collected in the United States, Italy and Spain. The analysed material was cDNA or gDNA that came from T cells, B-cell-depleted T cells, or PBMCs.

Per the original methods: From reference gene primer amplification, estimates of nucleated cell counts were derived. The protocol was immunoSEQ multiplex PCR, while the TCRdb copy is restricted to in-frame clones and leaves out a portion. V and J calls and clone size come straight from that table; D and trimming were deduced from the DNA. The table has some 150,000 clones, 70% to 90% seen once. V lost 4 bases, J lost 3 bases, and 13 bases lay in between. The CDR3 length is 14 residues. The V gene's germline CDR1 is LGHNA and CDR2 YNFKEQ. This sequence joins TRBV4-2 and TRBJ2-7; D call uncertain. The sequence was obtained from a human donor with acute or convalescent COVID-19. The donor label of this sample is uncertain. The sequenced sample consisted of peripheral blood. CDR3 protein: CASSLRSRNYEQYF. In DNA, the CDR3 is TGTGCCAGCAGCCTTCGGAGCCGGAACTACGAGCAGTACTTC.